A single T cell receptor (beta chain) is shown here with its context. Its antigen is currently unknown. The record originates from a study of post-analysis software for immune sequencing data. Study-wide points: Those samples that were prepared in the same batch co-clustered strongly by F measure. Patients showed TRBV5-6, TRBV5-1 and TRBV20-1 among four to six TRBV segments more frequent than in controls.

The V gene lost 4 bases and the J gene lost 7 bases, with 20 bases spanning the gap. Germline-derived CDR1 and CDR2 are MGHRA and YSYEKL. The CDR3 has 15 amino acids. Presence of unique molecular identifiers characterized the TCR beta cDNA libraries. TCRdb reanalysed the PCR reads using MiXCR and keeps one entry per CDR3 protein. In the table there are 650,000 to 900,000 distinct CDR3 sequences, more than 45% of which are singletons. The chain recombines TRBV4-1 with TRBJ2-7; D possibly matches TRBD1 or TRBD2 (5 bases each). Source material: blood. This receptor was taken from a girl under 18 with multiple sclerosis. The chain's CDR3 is CASSRGSGPSLEQYF. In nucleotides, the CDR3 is TGCGCCAGCAGCCGAGGATCGGGACCCTCGCTGGAGCAGTACTTC.